Listed below are T cell receptor beta chains from one sample, sequenced in a study of shared clonotypes between healthy human individuals. The protocol was immunoSEQ multiplex PCR, while the TCRdb copy is restricted to in-frame clones and leaves out a portion. Of some 2.1 million clones in the sample, roughly 95% are singletons; the top ten hold more than 0.1%. Source material: naive CD4+ T cells sorted from blood. These receptors all stem from a man between 18 and 35 years old in good health. CDR3s include the opening cysteine and the closing phenylalanine or tryptophan. D genes are given only for firm matches. The listing skips clone size in some rows; elsewhere it reads once, few, many or a size class.

size,D,V,J,DNA,CDR3
.,TRBD2,TRBV6-4,TRBJ2-1,TGTGCCAGCTCGCTAGCGGGGTTGGGGCAGTTCTTC,CASSLAGLGQFF
.,TRBD1,TRBV28,TRBJ2-7,TGTGCCAGCAGTTTATATATCGGGACAGGGTCCTCCTACGAGCAGTACTTC,CASSLYIGTGSSYEQYF
.,.,TRBV6-6,TRBJ1-2,TGTGCCAGCACTACTACAAACAGGGATAACTATGGCTACACCTTC,CASTTTNRDNYGYTF
.,.,TRBV7-2,TRBJ1-2,TGTGCCAGCAGCTCGGGTCGAGGCTACACCTTC,CASSSGRGYTF
.,.,TRBV10-3,TRBJ2-5,TGTGCCATCAGCGCAGGGGAAGAGACCCAGTACTTC,CAISAGEETQYF
.,TRBD2,TRBV28,TRBJ2-1,TGTGCCAGCAGTCCTCAAGCGGGGGGACTAAATGAGCAGTTCTTC,CASSPQAGGLNEQFF
.,.,TRBV9,TRBJ2-7,TGTGCCAGCAGGCAAGAGCAGTACTTC,CASRQEQYF
.,.,TRBV5-4,TRBJ1-3,TGTGCCAGCAGCTTGGACAGGGCCAGCTCTGGAAACACCATATATTTT,CASSLDRASSGNTIYF
.,.,TRBV30,TRBJ2-2,TGTGCCTGGAGTGTCCCGGGGTTCACCGGGGAGCTGTTTTTT,CAWSVPGFTGELFF
.,.,TRBV5-6,TRBJ2-6,TGTGCCAGCAGTACCGGACAGTCACTGGGCTCTGGGGCCAACGTCCTGACTTTC,CASSTGQSLGSGANVLTF
.,.,TRBV10-3,TRBJ1-1,TGTGCCATCAGTGAGTTCGGCGGGGTTGGTGAAGCTTTCTTT,CAISEFGGVGEAFF
.,.,TRBV12-5,TRBJ1-1,TGTGCTAGTGGCTCCATGACAGTGAACACTGAAGCTTTCTTT,CASGSMTVNTEAFF
once,.,TRBV5-6,TRBJ1-3,TGTGCCAGCAGCCCAGCGGGGCAGGTATCCCACTCTGGAAACACCATATATTTT,CASSPAGQVSHSGNTIYF
.,TRBD2,TRBV9,TRBJ2-3,TGTGCCAGCAGCGTCACCAGCGGGACCACAGATACGCAGTATTTT,CASSVTSGTTDTQYF
.,.,TRBV29-1,TRBJ1-4,TGCAGCGTTAGTCTCGGGTCCACTAATGAAAAACTGTTTTTT,CSVSLGSTNEKLFF
.,TRBD1,TRBV18,TRBJ2-4,TGTGCCAGCTCACCCGAGACAGGGGGCCAAATCGGCAAAAACATTCAGTACTTC,CASSPETGGQIGKNIQYF
.,.,TRBV6-6,TRBJ1-3,TGTGCCAGCATCTTAGCCTCTGGAAACACCATATATTTT,CASILASGNTIYF
.,.,TRBV7-9,TRBJ2-7,TGTGCCAGCAGCGCGTACCGGGACTTACGGGTCGAGCAGTACTTC,CASSAYRDLRVEQYF
once,.,TRBV12-5,TRBJ1-6,TGTGCTAGTGGTTTGACACTAGGGATGGGGTCCTATAATTCACCCCTCCACTTT,CASGLTLGMGSYNSPLHF
.,.,TRBV11-2,TRBJ2-5,TGTGCCAGCAGCTTAGATGCGGCCCCATGGGAGACCCAGTACTTC,CASSLDAAPWETQYF
.,.,TRBV28,TRBJ1-3,TGTGCCAGCAATCTAGGAGGGTCTGGAAACACCATATATTTT,CASNLGGSGNTIYF
.,.,TRBV29-1,TRBJ2-3,TGCAGCGCATCCGAGGGAACAGATACGCAGTATTTT,CSASEGTDTQYF